Below are 7 T cell receptor beta chains sequenced from a single sample in a study of T-cell memory formation after mild COVID-19. MiXCR, run by TCRdb on the 5' RACE reads, gives a single entry per CDR3 protein. The sample contains under 250,000 distinct CDR3 sequences, roughly a tenth of which appear only once. Input material: PBMCs or a T cell subset sorted from them (not recorded which). The receptors here all came from a man between 18 and 35 years old who had mild COVID-19 (a few samples of this study predate the infection). Cell type and time point are not known.

J is TRBJ2-5 and V is TRBV14; tentative D call: TRBD2 (6 bases). The germline V gene encodes CDR1 SGHDN and CDR2 FVKESK. CDR3 length: 14 residues. Trimming stripped 4 bases from V and 6 bases from J, with 15 bases between. The CDR3 loop reads CASSLLPGGKTQYF. CDR3 DNA sequence: TGTGCCAGCAGCCTCCTCCCTGGAGGGAAGACCCAGTACTTC.

The J gene is TRBJ2-1, the V gene TRBV5-1; possibly TRBD1 for D (5 bases). Trimming took 5 bases from V and 7 from J, leaving 16 bases between them. CDR3 length equals 14 residues. Germline CDR1 and CDR2: SGHRS and YFSETQ. The CDR3 sequence is CASSLGAEGNEQFF. The CDR3 nucleotides read TGCGCCAGCAGTTTAGGGGCGGAAGGGAATGAGCAGTTCTTC.

This clonotype was found a few times. This sequence joins TRBV29-1 and TRBJ2-2; D gene unclear. This CDR3 comprises 12 residues. Germline CDR1 is SQVTM and CDR2 is ANQGSEA. V was shortened by 3 bases and J by 4 bases, with 6 bases between the two germline ends. CDR3 in DNA: TGCAGCGTTGAGGGGTCCACCGGGGAGCTGTTTTTT. Translating gives CSVEGSTGELFF.

This clonotype was detected a few times. V and J are TRBV10-2 and TRBJ2-7; D remains ambiguous. V was cut by 3 bases and J by 3 bases, with 6 bases left in between. The CDR3 loop spans 12 amino acids. CDR1 WSHSY and CDR2 SAAADI come from the germline V gene. The CDR3 DNA is TGCGCCAGCAGTGATCCGGGCTACGAGCAGTACTTC. This encodes CASSDPGYEQYF.

This clonotype was detected only a few times. V usage is TRBV5-1 and J usage is TRBJ2-7; 7 bases align to TRBD1. After removal of 4 bases from V and 3 bases from J, the junction contained 7 bases not matched to a gene. This CDR3 comprises 14 residues. Germline CDR1 and CDR2: SGHRS and YFSETQ. CDR3: CASSSGQEVYEQYF. DNA of the CDR3: TGCGCCAGCAGCAGCGGACAGGAGGTCTACGAGCAGTACTTC.

This clonotype occurred many times. V gene TRBV5-1 combines with J gene TRBJ1-6, with 7 bases lining up with TRBD1. V trimming: 7 bases; J trimming: 5 bases; junction bases outside the gene matches: 3. The CDR3 sequence is 13 residues long. Germline loops: CDR1 SGHRS, CDR2 YFSETQ. CDR3 amino acids: CASCDRDNSPLHF. CDR3 DNA: TGCGCCAGCTGTGACAGGGATAATTCACCCCTCCACTTT.

This clonotype was picked up a small number of times. The chain links TRBV18 to TRBJ2-7; no clear D. This CDR3 region has 12 residues. Trimming took 8 bases from V and 7 from J, leaving 15 bases between them. Germline V gene sequence: CDR1 KGHSH, CDR2 LQKENI. In DNA form, the CDR3 reads TGTGCCAGCGAGAGTTCCGAAGGGGAGCAGTACTTC. This translates into CASESSEGEQYF.